These 2 T cell receptor beta chains originate from one sample sequenced in a study of blood T cells in healthy people across ages. A second PCR of about 7 to 12 cycles used a sample-barcoded 5' primer and a J-beta primer mix. TCRdb called the 5' RACE reads again in MiXCR, with one record for every CDR3 protein. The table lists about 680,000 distinct CDR3 sequences, around 48% of them singletons. Sequenced sample: blood. The source of these receptors is a woman aged 55 to 70 in good health.

This clonotype turned up a few times. The V call is TRBV7-3, the J call TRBJ2-1, with 8 bases fitting TRBD1. This CDR3 comprises 15 residues. Per the germline V gene, CDR1 is SGHTA and CDR2 is FQGTGA. The ends lost 5 bases at V and 6 bases at J; junction bases unmatched: 9. The CDR3 DNA follows: TGTGCCAGCAGCCAAATGGGACAGGCACTCAATGAGCAGTTCTTC. Protein product: CASSQMGQALNEQFF.

A word on this clonotype: A junction boundary mismatches the germline segment, possibly from a read error. This sequence joins TRBV7-3 and TRBJ2-3; 13 bases map to TRBD2. This CDR3 contains 14 residues. Germline CDR1 reads SGHTA; CDR2 reads FQGTGA. The CDR3 loop is CASGTSGITETQYF. The CDR3 DNA is TGTGCCAGTGGGACTAGCGGGATCACAGAGACGCAGTATTTT.